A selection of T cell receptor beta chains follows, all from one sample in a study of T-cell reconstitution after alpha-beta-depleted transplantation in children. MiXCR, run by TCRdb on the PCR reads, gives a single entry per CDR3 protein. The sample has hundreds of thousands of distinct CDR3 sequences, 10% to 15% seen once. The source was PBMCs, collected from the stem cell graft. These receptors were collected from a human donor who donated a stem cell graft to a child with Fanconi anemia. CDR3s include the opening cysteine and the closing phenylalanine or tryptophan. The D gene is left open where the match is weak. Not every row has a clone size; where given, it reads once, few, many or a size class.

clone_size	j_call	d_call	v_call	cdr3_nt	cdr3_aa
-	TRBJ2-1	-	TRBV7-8	TGTGCCAGCAGCCCCGCCCGTAGGGTAAATGAGCAGTTCTTC	CASSPARRVNEQFF
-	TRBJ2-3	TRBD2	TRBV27	TGTGCCAGCAGTTCCCCGACTAGCGGGGCAGATACGCAGTATTTT	CASSSPTSGADTQYF
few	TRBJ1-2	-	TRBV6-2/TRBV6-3	TGTGCCAGCAGTTACAACAGGAACGGCTACACCTTC	CASSYNRNGYTF
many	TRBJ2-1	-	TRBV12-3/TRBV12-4	TGTGCCAGCAGTATAGGAAGAAGCTCCTACAATGAGCAGTTCTTC	CASSIGRSSYNEQFF
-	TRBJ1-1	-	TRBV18	TGTGCCAGCTCACGACGGATAGAAGCTTTCTTT	CASSRRIEAFF
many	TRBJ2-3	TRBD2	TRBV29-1	TGCAGCGTTGGTAGCGGGGGCACAGATACGCAGTATTTT	CSVGSGGTDTQYF
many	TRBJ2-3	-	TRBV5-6	TGTGCCAGCAGCCCCCCTGACACAGATACGCAGTATTTT	CASSPPDTDTQYF
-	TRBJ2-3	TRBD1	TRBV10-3	TGTGCCACCCAACGGGGCAGGGGGCAAGATACGCAGTATTTT	CATQRGRGQDTQYF
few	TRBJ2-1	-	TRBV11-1	TGTGCCAGCCACGGCTCGTACAATGAGCAGTTCTTC	CASHGSYNEQFF
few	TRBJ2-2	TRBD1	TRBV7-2	TGTGCCAGCAGCTTAGATGTGAGGGGGCGCGGCGGGGAGCTGTTTTTT	CASSLDVRGRGGELFF
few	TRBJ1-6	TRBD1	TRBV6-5	TGTGCCAGCAGTTCTCAACAGGGGTACGGTTCACCCCTCCACTTT	CASSSQQGYGSPLHF
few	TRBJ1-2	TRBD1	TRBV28	TGTGCCAGCAGTTTAGTAGGGGGACAGGGAGAAGATGGCTACACCTTC	CASSLVGGQGEDGYTF
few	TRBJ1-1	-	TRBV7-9	TGTGCCAGCAGCCCTTGGACACGGAGGAACACTGAAGCTTTCTTT	CASSPWTRRNTEAFF
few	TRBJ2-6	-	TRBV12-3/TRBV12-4	TGTGCCAGCAGTTTAGCGTCAGCTGGGGCCAACGTCCTGACTTTC	CASSLASAGANVLTF
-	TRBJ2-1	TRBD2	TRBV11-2	TGTGCCAGCAGCTCCCGGACTAGCGGGGGGCTAAGCTCCTACAATGAGCAGTTCTTC	CASSSRTSGGLSSYNEQFF
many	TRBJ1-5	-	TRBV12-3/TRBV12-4	TGTGCCAGCACCCCTGGAGACGGGAGCAATCAGCCCCAGCATTTT	CASTPGDGSNQPQHF
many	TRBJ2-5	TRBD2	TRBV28	TGTGCCAGCAGAAGACTGGCGGGGGGAGAGACCCAGTACTTC	CASRRLAGGETQYF
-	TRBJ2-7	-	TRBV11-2	TGTGCCAGCAGCTTATTCGCAGGGCCCCACGAGCAGTACTTC	CASSLFAGPHEQYF